This T cell receptor beta chain originates from a study of blood T cell repertoires in COVID-19. Study information: Whether acute or convalescent, the COVID-19 samples came from the United States, Italy and Spain. From T cells, B-cell-depleted T cells, or PBMCs came the material, which was cDNA or gDNA.

As originally analysed: Estimation of nucleated cell counts was performed using reference gene primer amplification. Sequenced by immunoSEQ multiplex PCR; TCRdb stores in-frame clones only, minus some. Clone size and the V and J calls come from that table; the DNA yielded D and trimming. This sample has 90,000 to 120,000 clones, with approximately 82% found just once. Germline V CDR1 and CDR2: LGHDT, YNNKEL (reference sequence). The CDR3 spans 17 residues. Trimming cost V 4 bases and J 4 bases; bases outside gene matches: 13. This clone was picked up one time. Sequencing input: peripheral blood. This rearrangement joins TRBV3-1 (or the pseudogene TRBV3-2) to TRBJ1-5, with TRBD1 matching 7 bases. The origin of this receptor is a woman in her 70s with acute or convalescent COVID-19. CDR3 DNA sequence: TGTGCCAGCAGCCCCGCGGGCGGGCAGGGGGATAATCAGCCCCAGCATTTT. Protein product: CASSPAGGQGDNQPQHF.